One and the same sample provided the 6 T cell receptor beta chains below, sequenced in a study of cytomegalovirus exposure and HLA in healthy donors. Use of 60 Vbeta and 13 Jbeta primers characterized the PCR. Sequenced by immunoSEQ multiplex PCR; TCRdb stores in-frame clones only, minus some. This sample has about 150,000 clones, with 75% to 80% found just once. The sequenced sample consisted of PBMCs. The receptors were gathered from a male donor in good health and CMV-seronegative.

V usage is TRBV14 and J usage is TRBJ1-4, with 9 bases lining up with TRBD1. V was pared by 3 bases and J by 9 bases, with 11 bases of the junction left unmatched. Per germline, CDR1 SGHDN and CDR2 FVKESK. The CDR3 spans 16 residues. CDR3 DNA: TGTGCCAGCAGCCAGGGCTCCGGGACAGGGACGAAAAAACTGTTTTTT. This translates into CASSQGSGTGTKKLFF.

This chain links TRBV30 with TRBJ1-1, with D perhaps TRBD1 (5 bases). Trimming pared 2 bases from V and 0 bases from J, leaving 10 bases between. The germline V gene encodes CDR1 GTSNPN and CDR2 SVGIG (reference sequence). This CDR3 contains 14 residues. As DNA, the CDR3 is TGTGCCTGGAGTACTTGGACATTGAACACTGAAGCTTTCTTT. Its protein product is CAWSTWTLNTEAFF.

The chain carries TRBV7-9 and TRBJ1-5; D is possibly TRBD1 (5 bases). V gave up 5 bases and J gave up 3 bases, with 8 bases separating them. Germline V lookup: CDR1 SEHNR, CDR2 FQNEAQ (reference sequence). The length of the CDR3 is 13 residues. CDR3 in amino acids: CASSQGPNQPQHF. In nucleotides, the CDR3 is TGTGCCAGCAGCCAGGGTCCCAATCAGCCCCAGCATTTT.

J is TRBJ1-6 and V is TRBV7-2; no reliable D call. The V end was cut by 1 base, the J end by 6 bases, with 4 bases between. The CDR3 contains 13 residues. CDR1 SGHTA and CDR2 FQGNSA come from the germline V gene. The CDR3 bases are TGTGCCAGCAGCTTAGTCTCTAATTCACCCCTCCACTTT. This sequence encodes CASSLVSNSPLHF.

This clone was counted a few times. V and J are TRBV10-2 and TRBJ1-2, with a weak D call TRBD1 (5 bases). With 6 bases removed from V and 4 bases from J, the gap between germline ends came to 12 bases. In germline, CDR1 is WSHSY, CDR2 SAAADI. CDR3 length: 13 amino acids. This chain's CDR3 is CASSTGGGYGYTF. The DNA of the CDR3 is TGCGCCAGCAGCACAGGCGGGGGCTATGGCTACACCTTC.

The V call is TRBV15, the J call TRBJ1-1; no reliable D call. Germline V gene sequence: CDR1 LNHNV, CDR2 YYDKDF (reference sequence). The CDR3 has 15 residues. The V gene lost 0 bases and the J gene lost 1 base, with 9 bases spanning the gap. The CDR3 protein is CATSRDYSSNTEAFF. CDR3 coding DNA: TGTGCCACCAGCAGAGATTACAGCTCGAACACTGAAGCTTTCTTT.